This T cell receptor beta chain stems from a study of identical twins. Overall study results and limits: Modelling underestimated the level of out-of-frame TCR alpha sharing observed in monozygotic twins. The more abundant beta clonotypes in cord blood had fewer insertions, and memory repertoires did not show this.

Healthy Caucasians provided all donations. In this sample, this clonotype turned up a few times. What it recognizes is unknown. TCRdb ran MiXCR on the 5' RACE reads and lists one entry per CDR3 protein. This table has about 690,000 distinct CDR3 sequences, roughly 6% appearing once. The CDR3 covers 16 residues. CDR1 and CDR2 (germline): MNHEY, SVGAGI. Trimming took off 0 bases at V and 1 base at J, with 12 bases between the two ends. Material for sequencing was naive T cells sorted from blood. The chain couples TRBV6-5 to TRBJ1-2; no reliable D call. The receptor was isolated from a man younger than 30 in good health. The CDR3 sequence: CASSYSVTLLNYGYTF. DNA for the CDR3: TGTGCCAGCAGTTACTCCGTCACATTGCTTAACTATGGCTACACCTTC.